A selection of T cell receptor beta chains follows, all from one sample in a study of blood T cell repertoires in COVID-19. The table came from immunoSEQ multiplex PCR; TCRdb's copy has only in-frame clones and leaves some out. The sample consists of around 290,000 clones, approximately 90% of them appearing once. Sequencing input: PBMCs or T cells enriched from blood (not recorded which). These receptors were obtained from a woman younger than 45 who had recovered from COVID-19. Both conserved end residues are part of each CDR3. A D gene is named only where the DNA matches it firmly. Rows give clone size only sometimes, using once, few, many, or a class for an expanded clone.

TGTGCCAGCAGCCAGCAGGTCTTCCTTCCCTACGAGCAGTACTTC	CASSQQVFLPYEQYF	few	NA	TRBV28	TRBJ2-7
TGTGCCAGCAGAGGAGCAGGGGCCTACGAGCAGTACTTC	CASRGAGAYEQYF	NA	NA	TRBV12-3/TRBV12-4	TRBJ2-7
TGTGCCAGCAGCTCCTTGACAGGCTACGAGCAGTACTTC	CASSSLTGYEQYF	NA	NA	TRBV7-3	TRBJ2-7
TGTGCCAGCAGCTTAAGCCCAGGGAAGGTTTTCTTT	CASSLSPGKVFF	NA	NA	TRBV7-3	TRBJ1-1
TGTGCCACCGCATCCCTGAGGGGGGGCGAAGAGACCCAGTACTTC	CATASLRGGEETQYF	NA	NA	TRBV19	TRBJ2-5
TGTGCCAGCAGCTTCCCGCCGGGGACTAGCTTTGTTGATGAGCAGTTCTTC	CASSFPPGTSFVDEQFF	NA	TRBD2	TRBV7-6	TRBJ2-1
TGCAGCGTTGAAGTGGGCGCGGATACGCAGTATTTT	CSVEVGADTQYF	NA	NA	TRBV29-1	TRBJ2-3
TGTGCCAGTAGTATTTGGGGCTTAGGCGGGGAGCTGTTTTTT	CASSIWGLGGELFF	few	NA	TRBV19	TRBJ2-2
TGTGCCACCGAGGACAGTACCCTCCTGGACTCACCCCTCCACTTT	CATEDSTLLDSPLHF	once	NA	TRBV28	TRBJ1-6
TGTGCCAGCAGCCCTTTTGAGACAGCCTCCTACGAGCAGTACTTC	CASSPFETASYEQYF	NA	NA	TRBV9	TRBJ2-7
TGCGCCAGCAGCCTGGGACTAGCGGGACAAGAGACCCAGTACTTC	CASSLGLAGQETQYF	NA	TRBD2	TRBV5-1	TRBJ2-5
TGTGCCAGCAGCTTAGGGGGCTCTGAGCAGTTCTTC	CASSLGGSEQFF	NA	NA	TRBV7-6	TRBJ2-1
TGTGCCACCGTAGATTGGGGGGGAAATAGTGTAGATAGCAATCAGCCCCAGCATTTT	CATVDWGGNSVDSNQPQHF	few	NA	TRBV28	TRBJ1-5
TGCAGCGTTGAAGAGGCGACTAGCGGGAGTATCCTAGAGCAGTTCTTC	CSVEEATSGSILEQFF	NA	TRBD2	TRBV29-1	TRBJ2-1
TGTGCCAGCAGCCAGGGCACGATTAGCGGGACGGAGACCCAGTACTTC	CASSQGTISGTETQYF	NA	TRBD2	TRBV4-2	TRBJ2-5
TGTGCCAGCAGTGATTACAGGGCCACCGGGGAGCTGTTTTTT	CASSDYRATGELFF	NA	NA	TRBV25-1	TRBJ2-2
TGTGCCAGTAGTACCCCGGGAGGGGCGCGGGGACGTCAGCCCCAGCATTTT	CASSTPGGARGRQPQHF	NA	NA	TRBV19	TRBJ1-5
TGCGCCAGCAGCCCGACGGTAGTCGGGGGGGGCTACACCTTC	CASSPTVVGGGYTF	NA	NA	TRBV5-1	TRBJ1-2
TGTGCCAGCAGCTTAGACCCCGACAAGGCCCATAACTATGGCTACACCTTC	CASSLDPDKAHNYGYTF	once	NA	TRBV11-2	TRBJ1-2
TGTGCCAGCAGCTTACCCGAGGGGGGGAATGGCTACACCTTC	CASSLPEGGNGYTF	NA	NA	TRBV5-6	TRBJ1-2
TGTGCCAGCAGCGCCCGCGGCGGGAGCCTCTACGAGCAGTACTTC	CASSARGGSLYEQYF	NA	TRBD2	TRBV9	TRBJ2-7
TGTGCCAGCAGTGTCAGTTCCGGGGAGCTGTTTTTT	CASSVSSGELFF	NA	NA	TRBV25-1	TRBJ2-2
TGTGCCAGTAGTATTTATCAGGGTGTCCCACAACGGGAGACCCAGTACTTC	CASSIYQGVPQRETQYF	NA	NA	TRBV19	TRBJ2-5
TGTGCCAGCAGCCGATGGGACAAACTGAACACCGGGGAGCTGTTTTTT	CASSRWDKLNTGELFF	NA	NA	TRBV5-4	TRBJ2-2
TGTGCCAGCAGCCAATCGGAGGGCTCCCCGGGCGGCTACACCTTC	CASSQSEGSPGGYTF	few	NA	TRBV4-2	TRBJ1-2
TGTGCCAGCAGCTTAGCGGGGGCCCCGAATTACTACGAGCAGTACTTC	CASSLAGAPNYYEQYF	NA	NA	TRBV7-9	TRBJ2-7
TGCGCCAGCAGCTACAGCTCCTACGAGCAGTACTTC	CASSYSSYEQYF	NA	NA	TRBV10-2	TRBJ2-7
TGTGCCAGCAGCTTAGGAGGAGGTCCAGAGACCCAGTACTTC	CASSLGGGPETQYF	NA	NA	TRBV7-9	TRBJ2-5
TGTGCCACCAGCTTTGGACAGGGACCCTACGAGCAGTACTTC	CATSFGQGPYEQYF	once	TRBD1	TRBV15	TRBJ2-7
TGCAGCGTTGGAGACGGGGGAGTCAATGAGCAGTTCTTC	CSVGDGGVNEQFF	NA	NA	TRBV29-1	TRBJ2-1
TGTGCCAGCAGCCGATGGGAGGACGGTGAGCAGTTCTTC	CASSRWEDGEQFF	NA	NA	TRBV5-8	TRBJ2-1
TGTGCCAGCAGCTCGGCACCGGGACAGGGGTTTTCTGAGCAGTTCTTC	CASSSAPGQGFSEQFF	NA	TRBD1	TRBV7-9	TRBJ2-1
TGTGCCAGCTTCCTCCTACTCTCCTACGAGCAGTACTTC	CASFLLLSYEQYF	NA	NA	TRBV27	TRBJ2-7
TGTGCCAGCTCGCCGCGACAGGGGGCTTACGAGCAGTACTTC	CASSPRQGAYEQYF	few	TRBD1	TRBV18	TRBJ2-7
TGTGCCAGCAGACACCCGGGACTCAAAAGCTCTGGAAACACCATATATTTT	CASRHPGLKSSGNTIYF	once	NA	TRBV28	TRBJ1-3